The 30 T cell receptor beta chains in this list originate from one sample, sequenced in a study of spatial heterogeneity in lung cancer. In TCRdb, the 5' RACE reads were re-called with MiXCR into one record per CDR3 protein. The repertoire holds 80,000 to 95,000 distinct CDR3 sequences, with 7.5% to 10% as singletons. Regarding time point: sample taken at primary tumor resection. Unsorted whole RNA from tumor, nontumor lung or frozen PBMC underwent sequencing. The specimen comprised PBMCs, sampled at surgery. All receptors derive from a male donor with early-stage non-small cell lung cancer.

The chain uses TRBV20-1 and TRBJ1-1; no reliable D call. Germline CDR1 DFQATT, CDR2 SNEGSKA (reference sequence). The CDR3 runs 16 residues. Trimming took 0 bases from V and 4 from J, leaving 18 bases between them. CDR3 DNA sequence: TGCAGTGCTAGAGATTACGGGCGCGGTAGAGGCACTGAAGCTTTCTTT. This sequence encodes CSARDYGRGRGTEAFF.

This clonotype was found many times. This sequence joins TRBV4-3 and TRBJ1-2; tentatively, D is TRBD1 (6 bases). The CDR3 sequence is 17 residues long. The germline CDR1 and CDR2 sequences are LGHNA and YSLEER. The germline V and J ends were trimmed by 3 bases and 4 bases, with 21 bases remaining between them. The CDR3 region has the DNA TGCGCCAGCAGCCAGGGGTTCGACAGGTCCGTGGCCTATGGCTACACCTTC. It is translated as CASSQGFDRSVAYGYTF.

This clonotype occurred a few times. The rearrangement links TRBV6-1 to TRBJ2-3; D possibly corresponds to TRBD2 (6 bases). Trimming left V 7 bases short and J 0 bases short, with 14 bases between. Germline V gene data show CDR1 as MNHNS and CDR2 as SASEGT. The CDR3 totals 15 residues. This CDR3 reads CASKGIAGSTDTQYF. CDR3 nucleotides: TGTGCCAGCAAAGGGATCGCGGGAAGCACAGATACGCAGTATTTT.

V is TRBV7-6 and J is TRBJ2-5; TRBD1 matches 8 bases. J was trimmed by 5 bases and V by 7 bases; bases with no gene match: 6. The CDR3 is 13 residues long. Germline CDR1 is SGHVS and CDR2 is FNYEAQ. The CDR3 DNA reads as TGTGCCAGCACCGCAGGGGGCCGGGAGACCCAGTACTTC. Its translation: CASTAGGRETQYF.

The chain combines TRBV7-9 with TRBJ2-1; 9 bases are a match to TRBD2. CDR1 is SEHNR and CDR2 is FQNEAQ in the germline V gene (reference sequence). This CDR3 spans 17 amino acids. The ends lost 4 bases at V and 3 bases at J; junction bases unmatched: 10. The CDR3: CASSSGISGGNYNEQFF. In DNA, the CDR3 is TGTGCCAGCAGCTCAGGGATTAGCGGGGGTAACTACAATGAGCAGTTCTTC.

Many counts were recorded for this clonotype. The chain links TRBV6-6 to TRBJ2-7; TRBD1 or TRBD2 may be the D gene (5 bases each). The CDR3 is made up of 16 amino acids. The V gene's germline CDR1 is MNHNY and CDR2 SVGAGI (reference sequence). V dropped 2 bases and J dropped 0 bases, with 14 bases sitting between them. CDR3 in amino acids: CASSYLLGDPSYEQYF. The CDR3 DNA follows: TGTGCCAGCAGTTACCTGCTGGGGGACCCCTCCTACGAGCAGTACTTC.

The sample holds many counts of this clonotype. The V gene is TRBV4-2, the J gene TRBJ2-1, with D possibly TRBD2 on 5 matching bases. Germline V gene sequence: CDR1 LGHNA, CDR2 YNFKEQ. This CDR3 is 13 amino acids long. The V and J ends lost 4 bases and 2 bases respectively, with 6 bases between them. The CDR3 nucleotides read TGTGCCAGCAGCCCCGGGGCCTACAATGAGCAGTTCTTC. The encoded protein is CASSPGAYNEQFF.

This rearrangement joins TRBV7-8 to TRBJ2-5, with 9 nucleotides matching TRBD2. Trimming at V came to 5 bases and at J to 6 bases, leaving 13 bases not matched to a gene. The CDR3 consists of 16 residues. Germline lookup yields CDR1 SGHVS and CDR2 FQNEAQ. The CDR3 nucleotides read TGTGCCAGCAGCGGCGGAGGGGCGGGAGGGTATAAGACCCAGTACTTC. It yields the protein CASSGGGAGGYKTQYF.

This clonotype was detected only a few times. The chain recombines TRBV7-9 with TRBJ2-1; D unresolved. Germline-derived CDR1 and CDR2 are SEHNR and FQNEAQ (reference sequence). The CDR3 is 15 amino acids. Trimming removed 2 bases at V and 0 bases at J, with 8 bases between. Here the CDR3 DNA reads TGTGCCAGCAGCTTAAGCCGGAGCTCCTACAATGAGCAGTTCTTC. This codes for CASSLSRSSYNEQFF.

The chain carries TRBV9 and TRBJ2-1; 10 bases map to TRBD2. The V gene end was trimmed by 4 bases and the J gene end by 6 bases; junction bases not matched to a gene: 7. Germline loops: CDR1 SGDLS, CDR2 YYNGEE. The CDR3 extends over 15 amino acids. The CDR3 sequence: CASSRGLANFNEQFF. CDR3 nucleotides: TGTGCCAGCAGCAGGGGACTAGCGAACTTCAATGAGCAGTTCTTC.

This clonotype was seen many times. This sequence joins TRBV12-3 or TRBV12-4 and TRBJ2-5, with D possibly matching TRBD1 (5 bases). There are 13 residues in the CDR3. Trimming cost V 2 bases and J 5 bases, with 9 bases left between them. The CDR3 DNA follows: TGTGCCAGCAGTTTAAGCAGGGCGGAGACCCAGTACTTC. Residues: CASSLSRAETQYF.

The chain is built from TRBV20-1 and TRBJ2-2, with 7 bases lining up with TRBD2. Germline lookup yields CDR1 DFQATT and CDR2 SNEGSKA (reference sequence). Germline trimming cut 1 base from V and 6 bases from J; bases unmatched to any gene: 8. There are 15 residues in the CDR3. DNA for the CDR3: TGCAGTGCTAGAGTGGCGGGAGTGACTGCCGGGGAGCTGTTTTTT. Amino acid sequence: CSARVAGVTAGELFF.

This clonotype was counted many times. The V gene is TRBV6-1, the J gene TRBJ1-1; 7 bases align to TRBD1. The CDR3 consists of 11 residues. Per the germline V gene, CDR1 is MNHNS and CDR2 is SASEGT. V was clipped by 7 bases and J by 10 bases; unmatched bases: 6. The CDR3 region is CASIYRGSAFF. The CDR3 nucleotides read TGTGCCAGCATTTACAGGGGTTCAGCTTTCTTT.

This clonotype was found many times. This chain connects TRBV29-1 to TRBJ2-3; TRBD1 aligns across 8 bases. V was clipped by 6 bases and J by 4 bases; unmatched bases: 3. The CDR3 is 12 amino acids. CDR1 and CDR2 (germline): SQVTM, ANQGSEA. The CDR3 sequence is CSVRGLADTQYF. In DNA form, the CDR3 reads TGCAGCGTCAGGGGGCTGGCAGATACGCAGTATTTT.

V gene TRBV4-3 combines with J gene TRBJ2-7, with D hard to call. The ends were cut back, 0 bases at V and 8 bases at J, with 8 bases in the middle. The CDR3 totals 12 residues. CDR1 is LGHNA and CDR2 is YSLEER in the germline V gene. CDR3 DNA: TGCGCCAGCAGCCAAGACAACACGCAGCAGTACTTC. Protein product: CASSQDNTQQYF.

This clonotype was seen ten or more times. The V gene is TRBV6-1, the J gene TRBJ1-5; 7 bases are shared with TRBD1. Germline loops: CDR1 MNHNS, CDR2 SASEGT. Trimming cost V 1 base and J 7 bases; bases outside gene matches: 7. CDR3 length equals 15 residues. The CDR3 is CASSEGDRSGQPQHF. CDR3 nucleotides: TGTGCCAGCAGTGAAGGGGACAGAAGTGGCCAGCCCCAGCATTTT.

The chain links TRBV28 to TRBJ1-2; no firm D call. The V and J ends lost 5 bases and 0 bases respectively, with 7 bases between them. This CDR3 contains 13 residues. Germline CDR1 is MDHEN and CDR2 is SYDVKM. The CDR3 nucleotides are TGTGCCAGCAGTGCCTCCCCTAACTATGGCTACACCTTC. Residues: CASSASPNYGYTF.

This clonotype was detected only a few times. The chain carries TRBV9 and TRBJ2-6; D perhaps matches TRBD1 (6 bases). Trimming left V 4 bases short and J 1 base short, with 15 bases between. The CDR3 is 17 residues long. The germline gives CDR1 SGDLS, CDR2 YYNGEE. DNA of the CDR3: TGTGCCAGCAGCATAAGGCAGGGGCTTTCTGGGGCCAACGTCCTGACTTTC. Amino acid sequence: CASSIRQGLSGANVLTF.

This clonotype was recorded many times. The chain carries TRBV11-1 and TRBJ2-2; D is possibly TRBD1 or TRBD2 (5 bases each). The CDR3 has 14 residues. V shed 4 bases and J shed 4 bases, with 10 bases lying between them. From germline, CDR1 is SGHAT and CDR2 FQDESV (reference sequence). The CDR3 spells CASSWGSSTGELFF. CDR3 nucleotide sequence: TGTGCCAGCAGCTGGGGGAGCTCCACCGGGGAGCTGTTTTTT.

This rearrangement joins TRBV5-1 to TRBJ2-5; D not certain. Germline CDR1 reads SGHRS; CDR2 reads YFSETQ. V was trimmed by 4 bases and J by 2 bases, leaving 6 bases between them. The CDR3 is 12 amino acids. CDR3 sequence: CASSLEQETQYF. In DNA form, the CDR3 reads TGCGCCAGCAGCCTAGAACAAGAGACCCAGTACTTC. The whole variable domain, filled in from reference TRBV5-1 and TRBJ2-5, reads KAGVTQTPRYLIKTRGQQVTLSCSPISGHRSVSWYQQTPGQGLQFLFEYFSETQRNKGNFPGRFSGRQFSNSRSEMNVSTLELGDSALYLCASSLEQETQYFGPGTRLLVL.

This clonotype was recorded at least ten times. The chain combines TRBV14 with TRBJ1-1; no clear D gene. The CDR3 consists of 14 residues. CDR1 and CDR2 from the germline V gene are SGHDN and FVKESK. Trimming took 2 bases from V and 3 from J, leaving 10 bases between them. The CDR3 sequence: CASSQLQPYTEAFF. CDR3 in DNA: TGTGCCAGCAGCCAACTACAGCCTTACACTGAAGCTTTCTTT.

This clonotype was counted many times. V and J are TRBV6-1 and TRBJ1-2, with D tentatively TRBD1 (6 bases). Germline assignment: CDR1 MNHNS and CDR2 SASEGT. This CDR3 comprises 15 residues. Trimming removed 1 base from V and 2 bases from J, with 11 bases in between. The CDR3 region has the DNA TGTGCCAGCAGTGAAGGGTACAGGGAGAACTATGGCTACACCTTC. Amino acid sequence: CASSEGYRENYGYTF.

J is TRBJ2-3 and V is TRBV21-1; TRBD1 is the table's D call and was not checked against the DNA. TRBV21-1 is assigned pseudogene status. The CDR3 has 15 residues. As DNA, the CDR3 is TGTGCCAGCCCTATAGGGGTGGCGGACACAGATACGCAGTATTTT. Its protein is CASPIGVADTDTQYF.

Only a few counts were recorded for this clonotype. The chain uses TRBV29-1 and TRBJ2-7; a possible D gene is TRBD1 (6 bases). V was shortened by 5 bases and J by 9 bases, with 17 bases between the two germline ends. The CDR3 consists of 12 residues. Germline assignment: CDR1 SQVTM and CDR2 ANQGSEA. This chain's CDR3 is CSVLPTGGLQYF. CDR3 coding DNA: TGCAGCGTTCTACCGACTGGGGGCTTGCAGTACTTC.

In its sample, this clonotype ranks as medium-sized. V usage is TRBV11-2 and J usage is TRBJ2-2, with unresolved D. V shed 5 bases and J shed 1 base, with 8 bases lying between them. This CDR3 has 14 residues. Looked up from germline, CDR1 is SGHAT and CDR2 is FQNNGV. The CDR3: CASSLFGNTGELFF. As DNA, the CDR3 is TGTGCCAGCAGCCTGTTTGGGAACACCGGGGAGCTGTTTTTT.

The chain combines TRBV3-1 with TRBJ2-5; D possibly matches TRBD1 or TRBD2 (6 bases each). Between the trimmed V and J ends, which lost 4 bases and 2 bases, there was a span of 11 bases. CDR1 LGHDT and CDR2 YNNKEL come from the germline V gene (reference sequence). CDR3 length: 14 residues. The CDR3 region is CASSPRGPQETQYF. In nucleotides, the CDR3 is TGTGCCAGCAGCCCTCGGGGGCCTCAAGAGACCCAGTACTTC.

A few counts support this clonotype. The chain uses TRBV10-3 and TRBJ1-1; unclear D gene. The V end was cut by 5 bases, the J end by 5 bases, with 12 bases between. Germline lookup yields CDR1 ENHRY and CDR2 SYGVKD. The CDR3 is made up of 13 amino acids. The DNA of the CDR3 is TGTGCCATCAGTCTACAAGGAGGGACTGAAGCTTTCTTT. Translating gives CAISLQGGTEAFF.

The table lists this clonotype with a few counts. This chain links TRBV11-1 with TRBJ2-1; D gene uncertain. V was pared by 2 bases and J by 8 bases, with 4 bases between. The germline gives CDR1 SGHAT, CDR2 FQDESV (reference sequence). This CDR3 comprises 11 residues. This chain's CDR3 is CASSLHYEQFF. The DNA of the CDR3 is TGTGCCAGCAGCTTACACTATGAGCAGTTCTTC.

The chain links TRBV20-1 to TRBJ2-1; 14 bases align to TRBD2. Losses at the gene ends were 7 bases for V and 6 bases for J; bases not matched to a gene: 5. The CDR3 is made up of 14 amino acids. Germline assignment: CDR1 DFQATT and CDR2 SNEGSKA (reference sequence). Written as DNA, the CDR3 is TGCAGTGTTGGAGGGACTAGCGGGAGCAATGAGCAGTTCTTC. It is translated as CSVGGTSGSNEQFF.

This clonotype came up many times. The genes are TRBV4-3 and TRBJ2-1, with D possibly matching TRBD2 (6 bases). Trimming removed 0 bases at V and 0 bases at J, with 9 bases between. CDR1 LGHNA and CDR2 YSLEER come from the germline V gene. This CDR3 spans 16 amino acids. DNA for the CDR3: TGCGCCAGCAGCCAAGACCGGGGGTCCTCCTACAATGAGCAGTTCTTC. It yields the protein CASSQDRGSSYNEQFF.